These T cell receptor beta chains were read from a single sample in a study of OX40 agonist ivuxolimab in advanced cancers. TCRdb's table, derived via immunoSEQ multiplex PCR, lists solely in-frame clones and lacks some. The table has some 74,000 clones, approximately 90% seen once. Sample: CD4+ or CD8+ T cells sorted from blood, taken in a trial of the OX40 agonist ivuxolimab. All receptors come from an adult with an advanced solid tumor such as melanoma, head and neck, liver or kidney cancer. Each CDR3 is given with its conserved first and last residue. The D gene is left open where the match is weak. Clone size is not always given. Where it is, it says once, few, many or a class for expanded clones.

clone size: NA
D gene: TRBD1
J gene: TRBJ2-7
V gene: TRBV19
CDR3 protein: CASSIGQGAYEQYF
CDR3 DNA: TGTGCCAGTAGTATCGGACAGGGGGCCTACGAGCAGTACTTC

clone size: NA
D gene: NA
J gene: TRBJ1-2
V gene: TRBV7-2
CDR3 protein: CASSLVGYGYTF
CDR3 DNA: TGTGCCAGCAGCTTAGTAGGCTATGGCTACACCTTC

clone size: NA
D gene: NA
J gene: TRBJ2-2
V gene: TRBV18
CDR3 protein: CASSPGSTNTGELFF
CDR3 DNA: TGTGCCAGCTCACCCGGAAGTACCAACACCGGGGAGCTGTTTTTT

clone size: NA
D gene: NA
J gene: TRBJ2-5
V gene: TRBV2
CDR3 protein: CASSVQETQYF
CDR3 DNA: TGTGCCAGCAGTGTTCAGGAGACCCAGTACTTC

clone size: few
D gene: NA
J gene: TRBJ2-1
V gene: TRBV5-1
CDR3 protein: CASSLTTDRRVYNEQFF
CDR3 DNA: TGCGCCAGCAGTTTGACGACAGACAGGAGAGTCTACAATGAGCAGTTCTTC

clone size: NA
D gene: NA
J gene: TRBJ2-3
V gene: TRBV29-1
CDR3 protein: CSVGGLASDTQYF
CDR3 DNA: TGCAGCGTTGGGGGGCTAGCATCAGATACGCAGTATTTT

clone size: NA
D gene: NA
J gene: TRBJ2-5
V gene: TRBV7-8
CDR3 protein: CASSPLQGKETQYF
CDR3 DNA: TGTGCCAGCAGCCCTCTCCAAGGAAAAGAGACCCAGTACTTC

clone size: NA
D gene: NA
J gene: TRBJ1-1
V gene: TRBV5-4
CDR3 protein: CASSPRGGSAEAFF
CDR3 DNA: TGTGCCAGCAGCCCACGGGGTGGGAGCGCTGAAGCTTTCTTT

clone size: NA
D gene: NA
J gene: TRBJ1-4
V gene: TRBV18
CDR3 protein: CASSPQRGPNEKLFF
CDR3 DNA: TGTGCCAGCTCACCACAACGAGGCCCTAATGAAAAACTGTTTTTT

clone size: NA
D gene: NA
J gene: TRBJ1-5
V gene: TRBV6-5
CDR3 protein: CASSQTRDQPQHF
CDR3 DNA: TGTGCCAGCAGCCAAACACGGGATCAGCCCCAGCATTTT

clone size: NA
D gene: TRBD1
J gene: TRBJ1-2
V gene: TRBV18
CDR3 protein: CASSPLPTGVRTDGYTF
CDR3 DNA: TGTGCCAGCTCACCGCTACCGACAGGGGTCCGGACGGATGGCTACACCTTC

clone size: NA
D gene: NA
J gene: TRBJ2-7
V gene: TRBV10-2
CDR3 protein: CASSESSGISYEQYF
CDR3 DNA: TGCGCCAGCAGTGAGTCGTCCGGGATCTCCTACGAGCAGTACTTC

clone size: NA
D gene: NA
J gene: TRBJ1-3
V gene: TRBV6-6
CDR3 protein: CASSYIGGNTIYF
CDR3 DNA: TGTGCCAGCAGTTATATAGGGGGAAACACCATATATTTT

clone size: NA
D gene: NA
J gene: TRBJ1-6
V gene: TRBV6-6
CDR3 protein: CASSYYGDYNSPLHF
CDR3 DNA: TGTGCCAGCAGTTATTATGGGGACTATAATTCACCCCTCCACTTT

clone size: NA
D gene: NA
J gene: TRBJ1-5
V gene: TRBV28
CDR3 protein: CASRIAGAPSNQPQHF
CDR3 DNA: TGTGCCAGCAGGATCGCAGGGGCCCCCTCCAATCAGCCCCAGCATTTT

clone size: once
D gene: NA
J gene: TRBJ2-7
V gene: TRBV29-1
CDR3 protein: CSVGGLYQDEQYF
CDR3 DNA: TGCAGCGTTGGGGGTTTGTATCAGGACGAGCAGTACTTC

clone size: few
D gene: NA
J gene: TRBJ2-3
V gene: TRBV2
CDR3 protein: CASSKRGTDTQYF
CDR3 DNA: TGTGCCAGCAGTAAACGAGGGACAGATACGCAGTATTTT

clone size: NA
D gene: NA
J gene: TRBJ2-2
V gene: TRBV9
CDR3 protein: CASSVAAGSWGANTGELFF
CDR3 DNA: TGTGCCAGCAGCGTAGCAGCAGGGAGTTGGGGAGCAAACACCGGGGAGCTGTTTTTT

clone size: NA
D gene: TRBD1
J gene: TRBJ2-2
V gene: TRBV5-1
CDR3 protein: CASSLATGVNTGELFF
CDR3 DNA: TGCGCCAGCAGCTTGGCAACAGGGGTGAACACCGGGGAGCTGTTTTTT

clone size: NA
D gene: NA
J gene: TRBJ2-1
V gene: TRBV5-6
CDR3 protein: CASSLNFWASVTRDNEQFF
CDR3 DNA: TGTGCCAGCAGCTTGAACTTTTGGGCTAGCGTAACGAGGGACAATGAGCAGTTCTTC

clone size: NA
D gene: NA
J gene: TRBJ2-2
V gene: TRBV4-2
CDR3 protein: CASSQDFGLLNTGELFF
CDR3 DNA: TGTGCCAGCAGCCAAGATTTTGGCCTGTTGAACACCGGGGAGCTGTTTTTT

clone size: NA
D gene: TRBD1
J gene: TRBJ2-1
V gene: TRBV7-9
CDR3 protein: CASSLSWGQDKDEQFF
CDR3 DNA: TGTGCCAGCAGCCTAAGTTGGGGACAGGATAAGGATGAGCAGTTCTTC

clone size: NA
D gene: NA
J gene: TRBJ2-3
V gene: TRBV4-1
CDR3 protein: CASSQDLTWSAIDTQYF
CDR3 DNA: TGCGCCAGCAGCCAAGATTTGACTTGGAGTGCGATAGATACGCAGTATTTT

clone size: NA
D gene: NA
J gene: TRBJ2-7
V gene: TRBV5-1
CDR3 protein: CASSSASASEQYF
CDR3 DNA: TGCGCCAGCAGCTCTGCTTCAGCGTCCGAGCAGTACTTC

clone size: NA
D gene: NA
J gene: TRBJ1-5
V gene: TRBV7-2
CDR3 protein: CASSLGTRGQPQHF
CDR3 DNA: TGTGCCAGCAGCTTAGGGACCCGGGGTCAGCCCCAGCATTTT

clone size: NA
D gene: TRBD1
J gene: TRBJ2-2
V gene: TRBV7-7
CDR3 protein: CASRLTGRTGELFF
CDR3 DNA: TGTGCCAGCCGCCTGACAGGGAGAACCGGGGAGCTGTTTTTT

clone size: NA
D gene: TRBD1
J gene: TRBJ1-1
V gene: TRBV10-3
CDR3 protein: CATSTGTENTEAFF
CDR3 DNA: TGTGCCACCTCAACCGGGACAGAGAACACTGAAGCTTTCTTT

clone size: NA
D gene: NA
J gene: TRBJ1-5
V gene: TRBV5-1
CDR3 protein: CASSPEGPGQPQHF
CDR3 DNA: TGCGCCAGCAGCCCCGAGGGTCCCGGGCAGCCCCAGCATTTT

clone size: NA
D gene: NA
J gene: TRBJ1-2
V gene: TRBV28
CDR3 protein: CATTGNGVIHGYTF
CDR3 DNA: TGTGCCACCACCGGGAACGGGGTGATTCATGGCTACACCTTC

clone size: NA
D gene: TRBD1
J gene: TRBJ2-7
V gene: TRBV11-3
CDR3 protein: CASSRQGHEQYF
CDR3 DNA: TGTGCCAGCAGCCGACAGGGCCACGAGCAGTACTTC

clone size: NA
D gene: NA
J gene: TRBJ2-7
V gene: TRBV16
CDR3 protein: CASSPYRDSIYEQYF
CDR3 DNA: TGTGCCAGCAGCCCCTACCGGGACTCCATCTACGAGCAGTACTTC

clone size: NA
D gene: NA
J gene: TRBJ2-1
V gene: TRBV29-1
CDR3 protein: CSVSYLAFYNEQFF
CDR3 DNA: TGCAGCGTGTCCTATCTCGCCTTCTACAATGAGCAGTTCTTC

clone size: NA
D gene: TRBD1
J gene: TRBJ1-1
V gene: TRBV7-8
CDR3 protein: CASSSPRGGQYTEAFF
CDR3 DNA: TGTGCCAGCAGCTCCCCCCGAGGGGGACAGTACACTGAAGCTTTCTTT

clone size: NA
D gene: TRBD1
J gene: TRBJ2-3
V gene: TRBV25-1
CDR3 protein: CASSFSQTGSDTQYF
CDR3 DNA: TGTGCCAGTTCTTTCTCTCAGACAGGGTCAGATACGCAGTATTTT

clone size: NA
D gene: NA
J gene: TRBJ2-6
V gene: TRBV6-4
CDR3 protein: CASSQGAGANVLTF
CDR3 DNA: TGTGCCAGCAGCCAGGGAGCTGGGGCCAACGTCCTGACTTTC

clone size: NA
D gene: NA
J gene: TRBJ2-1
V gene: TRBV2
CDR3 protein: CASRHPWDNEQFF
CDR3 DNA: TGTGCCAGCAGACACCCCTGGGACAATGAGCAGTTCTTC